The present entry profiles one TCR beta chain with its context. Its antigen is undetermined. The sample is drawn from a study of T cells in Graves' hyperthyroidism and ophthalmopathy. Diagnoses were established using clinical symptoms, serum thyroxine and TRAb, thyroid ultrasound and orbital computed tomography. Study-level findings and limits: Using 13 V-J features, a model discriminated ophthalmopathy from stable hyperthyroidism.

RNA transcripts provided the source from which TCR beta CDR3 regions were amplified. An initial round of RT-PCR targeting the TCR CDR3 relied on the HTBI primer set. TCRdb reprocessed the multiplex PCR reads via MiXCR and lists one record per CDR3 protein. The sample comprises 600,000 to 700,000 distinct CDR3 sequences, roughly 15% of which are singletons, and over 3.5% rests with the top ten. CDR3 size: 17 residues. CDR1 is SGHVS and CDR2 is FQNEAQ in the germline V gene. J lost 3 bases, V lost 1 base, and 12 bases had no gene match. Sequencing was done on a sample of blood. The chain couples TRBV7-8 to TRBJ2-7, with 7 bases identical to TRBD1. The sequence was obtained from a woman aged 35 to 49 with Graves' ophthalmopathy. CDR3: CASSLVVSRGTNYEQYF. The CDR3 bases are TGTGCCAGCAGCTTAGTAGTTAGCAGGGGGACAAACTACGAGCAGTACTTC.